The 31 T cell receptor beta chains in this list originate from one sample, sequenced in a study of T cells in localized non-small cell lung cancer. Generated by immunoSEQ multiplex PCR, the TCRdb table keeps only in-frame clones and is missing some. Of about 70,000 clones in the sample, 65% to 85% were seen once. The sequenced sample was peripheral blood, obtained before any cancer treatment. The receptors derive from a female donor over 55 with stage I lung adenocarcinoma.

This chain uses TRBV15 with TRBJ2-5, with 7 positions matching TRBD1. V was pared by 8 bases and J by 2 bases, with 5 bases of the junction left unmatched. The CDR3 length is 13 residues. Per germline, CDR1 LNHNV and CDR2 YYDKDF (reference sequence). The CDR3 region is CATSTGWQETQYF. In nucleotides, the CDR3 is TGTGCCACCTCGACAGGGTGGCAAGAGACCCAGTACTTC.

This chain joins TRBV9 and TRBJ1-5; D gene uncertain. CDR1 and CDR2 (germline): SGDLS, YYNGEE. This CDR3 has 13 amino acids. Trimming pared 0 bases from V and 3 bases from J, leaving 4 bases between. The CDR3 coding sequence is TGTGCCAGCAGCGTAGATGACAATCAGCCCCAGCATTTT. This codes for CASSVDDNQPQHF.

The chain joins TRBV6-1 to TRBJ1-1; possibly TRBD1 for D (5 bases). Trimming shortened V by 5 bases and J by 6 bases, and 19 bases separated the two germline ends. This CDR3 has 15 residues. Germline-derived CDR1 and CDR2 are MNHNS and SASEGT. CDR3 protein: CASSLLGPLGSEAFF. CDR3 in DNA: TGTGCCAGCAGTTTACTGGGACCTTTAGGATCTGAAGCTTTCTTT.

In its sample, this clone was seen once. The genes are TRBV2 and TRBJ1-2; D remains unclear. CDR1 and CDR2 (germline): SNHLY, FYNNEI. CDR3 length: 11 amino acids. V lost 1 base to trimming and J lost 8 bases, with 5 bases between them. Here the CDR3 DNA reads TGTGCCAGCAGTGAAGGGTGGGGCTACACCTTC. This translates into CASSEGWGYTF.

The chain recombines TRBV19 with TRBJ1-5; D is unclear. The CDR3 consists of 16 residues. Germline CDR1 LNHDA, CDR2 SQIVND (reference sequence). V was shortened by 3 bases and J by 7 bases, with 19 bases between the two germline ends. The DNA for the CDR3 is TGTGCCAGTAGTATTCAATTGGGATCGCTGGGACAGCCCCAGCATTTT. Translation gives CASSIQLGSLGQPQHF.

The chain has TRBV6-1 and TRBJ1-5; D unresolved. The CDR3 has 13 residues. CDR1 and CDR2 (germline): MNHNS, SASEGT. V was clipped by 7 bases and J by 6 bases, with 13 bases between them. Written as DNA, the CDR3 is TGTGCCAGCATGGAGGTGCTCGGTCAGCCCCAGCATTTT. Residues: CASMEVLGQPQHF.

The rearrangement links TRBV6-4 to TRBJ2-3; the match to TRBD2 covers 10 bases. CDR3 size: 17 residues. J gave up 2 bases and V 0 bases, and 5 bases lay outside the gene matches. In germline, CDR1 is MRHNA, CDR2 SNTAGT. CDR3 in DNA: TGTGCCAGCAGTGACTCCCGAAGCGGGAGGGACACAGATACGCAGTATTTT. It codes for CASSDSRSGRDTDTQYF.

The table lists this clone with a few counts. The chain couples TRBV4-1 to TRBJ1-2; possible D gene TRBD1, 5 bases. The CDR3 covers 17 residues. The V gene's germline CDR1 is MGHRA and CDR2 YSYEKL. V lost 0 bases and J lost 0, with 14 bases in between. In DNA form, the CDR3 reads TGCGCCAGCAGCCAAGATTCCGCCGGGGCAGCTAACTATGGCTACACCTTC. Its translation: CASSQDSAGAANYGYTF.

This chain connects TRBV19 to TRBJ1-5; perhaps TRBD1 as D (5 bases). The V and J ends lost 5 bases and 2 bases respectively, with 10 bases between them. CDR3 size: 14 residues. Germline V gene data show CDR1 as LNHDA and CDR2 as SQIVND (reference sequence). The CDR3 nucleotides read TGTGCCAGTAGTCGCCGGGACGGCAATCAGCCCCAGCATTTT. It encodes CASSRRDGNQPQHF. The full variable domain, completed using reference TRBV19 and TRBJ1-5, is DGGITQSPKYLFRKEGQNVTLSCEQNLNHDAMYWYRQDPGQGLRLIYYSQIVNDFQKGDIAEGYSVSREKKESFPLTVTSAQKNPTAFYLCASSRRDGNQPQHFGDGTRLSIL.

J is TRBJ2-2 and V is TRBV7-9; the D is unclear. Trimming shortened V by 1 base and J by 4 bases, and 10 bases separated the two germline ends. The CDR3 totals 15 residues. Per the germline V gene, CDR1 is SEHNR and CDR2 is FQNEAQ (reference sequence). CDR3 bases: TGTGCCAGCAGCTTAGGCGACCGGACCACCGGGGAGCTGTTTTTT. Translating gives CASSLGDRTTGELFF.

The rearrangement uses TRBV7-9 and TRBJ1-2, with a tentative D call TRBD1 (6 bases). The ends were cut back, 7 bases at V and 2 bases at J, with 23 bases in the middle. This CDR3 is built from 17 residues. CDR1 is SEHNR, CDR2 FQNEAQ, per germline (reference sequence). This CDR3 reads CASIIIRQGSNNYGYTF. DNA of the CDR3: TGTGCCAGCATCATAATCCGGCAGGGGAGTAACAACTATGGCTACACCTTC.

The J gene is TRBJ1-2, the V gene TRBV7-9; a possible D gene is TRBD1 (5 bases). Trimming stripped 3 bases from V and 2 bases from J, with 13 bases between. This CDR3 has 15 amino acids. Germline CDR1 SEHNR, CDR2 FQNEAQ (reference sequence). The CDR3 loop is CASSFPGYQNYGYTF. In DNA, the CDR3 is TGTGCCAGCAGCTTCCCAGGGTATCAGAACTATGGCTACACCTTC. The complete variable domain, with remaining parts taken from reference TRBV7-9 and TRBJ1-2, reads DTGVSQNPRHKITKRGQNVTFRCDPISEHNRLYWYRQTLGQGPEFLTYFQNEAQLEKSRLLSDRFSAERPKGSFSTLEIQRTEQGDSAMYLCASSFPGYQNYGYTFGSGTRLTVV.

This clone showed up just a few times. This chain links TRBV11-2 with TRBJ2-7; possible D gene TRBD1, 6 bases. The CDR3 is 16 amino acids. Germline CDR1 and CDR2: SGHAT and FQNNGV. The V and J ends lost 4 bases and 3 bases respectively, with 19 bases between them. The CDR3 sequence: CASSSGTGTPSYEQYF. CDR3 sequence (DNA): TGTGCCAGCAGCTCGGGGACCGGGACACCAAGCTACGAGCAGTACTTC.

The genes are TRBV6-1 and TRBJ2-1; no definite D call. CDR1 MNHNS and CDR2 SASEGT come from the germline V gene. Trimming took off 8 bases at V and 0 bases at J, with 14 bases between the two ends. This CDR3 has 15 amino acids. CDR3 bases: TGTGCCAGCGGGCGGCAGCGCGGCTCCTACAATGAGCAGTTCTTC. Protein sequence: CASGRQRGSYNEQFF.

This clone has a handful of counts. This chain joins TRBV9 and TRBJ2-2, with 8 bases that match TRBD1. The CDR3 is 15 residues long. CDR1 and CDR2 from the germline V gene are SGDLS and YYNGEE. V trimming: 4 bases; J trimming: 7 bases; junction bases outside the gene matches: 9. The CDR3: CASSPRTGKHGELFF. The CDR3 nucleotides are TGTGCCAGCAGCCCCCGGACAGGGAAGCACGGGGAGCTGTTTTTT.

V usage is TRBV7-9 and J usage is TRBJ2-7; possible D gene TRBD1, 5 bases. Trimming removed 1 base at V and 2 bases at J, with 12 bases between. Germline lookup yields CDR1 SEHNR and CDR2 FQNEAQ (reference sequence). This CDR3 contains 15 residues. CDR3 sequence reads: CASSLGGQPTYEQYF. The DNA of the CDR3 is TGTGCCAGCAGCTTAGGCGGACAACCGACCTACGAGCAGTACTTC.

CDR3 in DNA: TGTGCCAGCAGCGTAGTAGCCAGCTTGAACACTGAAGCTTTCTTT. It specifies CASSVVASLNTEAFF. The chain employs TRBV9 and TRBJ1-1; D remains unclear. The V end lost 0 bases, the J end lost 0 bases, and 9 bases lay between the germline ends. The germline V gene has CDR1 SGDLS and CDR2 YYNGEE. This CDR3 spans 15 amino acids.

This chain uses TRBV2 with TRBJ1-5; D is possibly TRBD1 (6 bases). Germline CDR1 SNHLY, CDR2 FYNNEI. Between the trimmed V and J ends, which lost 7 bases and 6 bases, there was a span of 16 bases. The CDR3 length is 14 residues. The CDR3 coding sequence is TGTGCCAGCACCGTCCCAGGGGAGGGTCAGCCCCAGCATTTT. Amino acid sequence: CASTVPGEGQPQHF.

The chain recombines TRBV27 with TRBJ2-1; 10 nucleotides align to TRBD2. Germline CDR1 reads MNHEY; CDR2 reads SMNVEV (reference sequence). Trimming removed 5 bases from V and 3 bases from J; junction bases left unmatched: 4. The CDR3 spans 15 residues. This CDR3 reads CASSPLAGDYNEQFF. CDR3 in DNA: TGTGCCAGCAGTCCTCTAGCGGGAGACTACAATGAGCAGTTCTTC.

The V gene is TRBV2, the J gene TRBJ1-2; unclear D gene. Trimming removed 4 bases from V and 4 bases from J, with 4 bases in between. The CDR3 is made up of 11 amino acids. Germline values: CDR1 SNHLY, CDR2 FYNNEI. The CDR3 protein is CASSVSYGYTF. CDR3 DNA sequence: TGTGCCAGCAGTGTGTCCTATGGCTACACCTTC.

CDR3 sequence: CASIGGTLAANTGELFF. In DNA, the CDR3 is TGTGCCAGTATCGGGGGGACACTAGCTGCGAACACCGGGGAGCTGTTTTTT. This chain joins TRBV19 and TRBJ2-2; weak D call: TRBD2 (7 bases). The length of the CDR3 is 17 residues. Trimming stripped 7 bases from V and 0 bases from J, with 18 bases between. Germline V gene data show CDR1 as LNHDA and CDR2 as SQIVND (reference sequence). Full variable domain (missing parts from reference TRBV19 and TRBJ2-2): DGGITQSPKYLFRKEGQNVTLSCEQNLNHDAMYWYRQDPGQGLRLIYYSQIVNDFQKGDIAEGYSVSREKKESFPLTVTSAQKNPTAFYLCASIGGTLAANTGELFFGEGSRLTVL.

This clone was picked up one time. The DNA of the CDR3 is TGTGCCAGCAGTGCCGGGACTAGCGGGAGGGCCATCGCAGATACGCAGTATTTT. Its protein product is CASSAGTSGRAIADTQYF. V gene TRBV6-4 combines with J gene TRBJ2-3, with 16 bases aligning to TRBD2. CDR1 is MRHNA and CDR2 is SNTAGT in the germline V gene. The J segment lost 4 bases and the V segment lost 4 bases, leaving 8 bases of the junction unmatched. This CDR3 contains 18 residues.

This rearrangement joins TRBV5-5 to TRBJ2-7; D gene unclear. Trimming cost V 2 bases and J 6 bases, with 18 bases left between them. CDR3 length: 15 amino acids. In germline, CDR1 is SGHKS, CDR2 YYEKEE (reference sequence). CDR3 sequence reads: CASSLLETARGEQYF. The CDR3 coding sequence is TGTGCCAGCAGCTTATTAGAGACGGCTAGAGGCGAGCAGTACTTC.

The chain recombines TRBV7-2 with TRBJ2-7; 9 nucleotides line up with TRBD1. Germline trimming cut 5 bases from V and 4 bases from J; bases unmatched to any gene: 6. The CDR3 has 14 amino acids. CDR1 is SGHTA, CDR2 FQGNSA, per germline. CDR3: CASSAVTGGYEQYF. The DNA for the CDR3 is TGTGCCAGCAGCGCCGTGACAGGGGGATACGAGCAGTACTTC.

The CDR3 bases are TGTGCCAGCAGCAATACAGCCACCTACGAGCAGTACTTC. Protein sequence: CASSNTATYEQYF. The chain recombines TRBV21-1 with TRBJ2-7; TRBD1 is the table's D call and was not checked against the DNA. TRBV21-1 constitutes a pseudogene. The CDR3 consists of 13 residues.

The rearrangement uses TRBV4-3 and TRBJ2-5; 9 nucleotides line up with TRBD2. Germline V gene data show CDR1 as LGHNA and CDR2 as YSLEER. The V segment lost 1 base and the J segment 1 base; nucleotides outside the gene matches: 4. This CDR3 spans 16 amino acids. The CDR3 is CASSQGIAGAQETQYF. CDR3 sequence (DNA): TGCGCCAGCAGCCAAGGTATAGCGGGAGCCCAAGAGACCCAGTACTTC.

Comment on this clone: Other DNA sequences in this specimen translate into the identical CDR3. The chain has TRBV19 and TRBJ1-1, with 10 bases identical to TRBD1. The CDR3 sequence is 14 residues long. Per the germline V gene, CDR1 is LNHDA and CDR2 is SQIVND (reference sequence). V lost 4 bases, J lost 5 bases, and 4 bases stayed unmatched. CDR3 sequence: CASSRDRGRTEAFF. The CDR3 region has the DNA TGTGCCAGTAGTAGGGACAGGGGAAGAACTGAAGCTTTCTTT.

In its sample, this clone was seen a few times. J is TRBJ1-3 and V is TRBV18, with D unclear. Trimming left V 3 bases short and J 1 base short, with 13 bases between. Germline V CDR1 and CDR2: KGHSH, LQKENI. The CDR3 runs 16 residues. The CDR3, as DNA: TGTGCCAGCTCACCGGGCATCTGGGAATCTGGAAACACCATATATTTT. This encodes CASSPGIWESGNTIYF.

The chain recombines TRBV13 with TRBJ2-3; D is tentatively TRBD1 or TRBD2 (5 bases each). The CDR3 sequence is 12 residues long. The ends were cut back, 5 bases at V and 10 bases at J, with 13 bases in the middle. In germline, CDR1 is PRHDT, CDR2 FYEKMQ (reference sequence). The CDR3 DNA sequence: TGTGCCAGCAGCCCGGGACCTGCACCGCAGTATTTT. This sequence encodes CASSPGPAPQYF.

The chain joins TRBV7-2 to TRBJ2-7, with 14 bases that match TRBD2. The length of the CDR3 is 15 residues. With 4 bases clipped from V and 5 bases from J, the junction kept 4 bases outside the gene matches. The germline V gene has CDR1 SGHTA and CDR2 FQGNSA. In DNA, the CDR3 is TGTGCCAGCAGCTCCCAGGGACTAGCGGGAGACGAGCAGTACTTC. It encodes CASSSQGLAGDEQYF.

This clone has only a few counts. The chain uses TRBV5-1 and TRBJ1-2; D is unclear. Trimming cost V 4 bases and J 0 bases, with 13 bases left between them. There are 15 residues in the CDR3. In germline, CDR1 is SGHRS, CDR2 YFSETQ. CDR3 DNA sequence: TGCGCCAGCAGCAAAGACGGAAATTCTAACTATGGCTACACCTTC. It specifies CASSKDGNSNYGYTF.